This passage covers 13 T cell receptor beta chains from one sample sequenced in a study of T cells in localized non-small cell lung cancer. Sequenced by immunoSEQ multiplex PCR; TCRdb stores in-frame clones only, minus some. The profile shows about 30,000 clones, 87% of them singletons. This material consisted of peripheral blood, taken before any cancer treatment. The receptors come from a male donor older than 55 with stage I lung adenocarcinoma.

CDR3 in DNA: TGTGCCAGCTCACCGGGGACAGGCAACGAGCAGTACTTC. It translates to CASSPGTGNEQYF. The chain uses TRBV18 and TRBJ2-7; 8 bases agree with TRBD1. V lost 3 bases, J lost 5 bases, and 3 bases stayed unmatched. This CDR3 is built from 13 residues. CDR1 KGHSH and CDR2 LQKENI come from the germline V gene.

The rearrangement links TRBV5-4 to TRBJ1-5; TRBD1 matches 8 bases. V lost 8 bases to trimming and J lost 2 bases; unmatched junction nucleotides: 15. The germline V gene encodes CDR1 SGHNT and CDR2 YYREEE (reference sequence). The CDR3 runs to 17 residues. CDR3 bases: TGTGCCAGGATACTTAAACCGCTGGGACAGGGCAATCAGCCCCAGCATTTT. Translation gives CARILKPLGQGNQPQHF.

This chain uses TRBV6-5 with TRBJ2-1; tentative D call: TRBD1 (5 bases). CDR1 is MNHEY and CDR2 is SVGAGI in the germline V gene. The CDR3 is 13 amino acids. V was cut by 4 bases and J by 7 bases, with 11 bases left in between. The CDR3, as DNA: TGTGCCAGCAGTTGGGCAGGGAAGAATGAGCAGTTCTTC. As protein: CASSWAGKNEQFF.

The chain links TRBV9 to TRBJ2-5; D is tentatively TRBD1 or TRBD2 (5 bases each). V was trimmed by 1 base and J by 4 bases, leaving 17 bases between them. CDR1 is SGDLS, CDR2 YYNGEE, per germline. The CDR3 totals 16 residues. In nucleotides, the CDR3 is TGTGCCAGCAGCGTACGGGAAGGGGCACCACTAGAGACCCAGTACTTC. As protein: CASSVREGAPLETQYF. The full variable domain, completed using reference TRBV9 and TRBJ2-5, is DSGVTQTPKHLITATGQRVTLRCSPRSGDLSVYWYQQSLDQGLQFLIQYYNGEERAKGNILERFSAQQFPDLHSELNLSSLELGDSALYFCASSVREGAPLETQYFGPGTRLLVL.

The chain joins TRBV2 to TRBJ1-1; 8 nucleotides match TRBD1. V dropped 5 bases and J dropped 1; count of bases not matched to a gene: 6. This CDR3 is built from 15 residues. Germline CDR1 SNHLY, CDR2 FYNNEI. CDR3: CASSLQGARNTEAFF. The CDR3 coding sequence is TGTGCCAGCAGTCTGCAGGGGGCCAGGAACACTGAAGCTTTCTTT.

V usage is TRBV2 and J usage is TRBJ2-2, with 9 nucleotides matching TRBD2. Per germline, CDR1 SNHLY and CDR2 FYNNEI. V gave up 5 bases and J gave up 2 bases; unmatched junction bases: 3. CDR3 length: 15 residues. Here the CDR3 reads CASSRLAENTGELFF. In DNA, the CDR3 is TGTGCCAGCAGTAGACTAGCGGAAAACACCGGGGAGCTGTTTTTT.

The V call is TRBV11-2, the J call TRBJ1-6; D is uncertain. The length of the CDR3 is 13 residues. Trimming shortened V by 3 bases and J by 1 base, and 1 base separated the two germline ends. In germline, CDR1 is SGHAT, CDR2 FQNNGV. This chain's CDR3 is CASSFSYNSPLHF. The CDR3 DNA sequence: TGTGCCAGCAGCTTTTCCTATAATTCACCCCTCCACTTT.

The rearrangement uses TRBV10-3 and TRBJ1-1; 7 nucleotides line up with TRBD1. V dropped 11 bases and J dropped 1; count of bases not matched to a gene: 4. Germline V gene data show CDR1 as ENHRY and CDR2 as SYGVKD. This CDR3 is built from 12 residues. The CDR3: CASWTGNTEAFF. In DNA form, the CDR3 reads TGTGCCTCCTGGACAGGGAACACTGAAGCTTTCTTT.

The gene calls are TRBV7-2 and TRBJ2-7; D possibly corresponds to TRBD1 (6 bases). This CDR3 spans 15 amino acids. Germline loops: CDR1 SGHTA, CDR2 FQGNSA. Deletions cut 1 base from V and 0 bases from J, with 10 bases between. The CDR3 DNA sequence: TGTGCCAGCAGCTTAGGGGCAGGGGTCTCCTACGAGCAGTACTTC. Its protein product is CASSLGAGVSYEQYF.

The chain recombines TRBV6-1 with TRBJ2-1; D is uncertain. There are 15 residues in the CDR3. Germline CDR1 is MNHNS and CDR2 is SASEGT. Deletions cut 6 bases from V and 0 bases from J, with 12 bases between. CDR3 region: CASRDTWSSYNEQFF. Written as DNA, the CDR3 is TGTGCCAGCAGAGACACTTGGAGCTCCTACAATGAGCAGTTCTTC.

CDR3 residues: CASSESKAAGTYEQYF. CDR3 in DNA: TGCGCCAGCAGTGAGTCGAAGGCAGCGGGGACCTACGAGCAGTACTTC. The genes are TRBV10-1 and TRBJ2-7; 7 nucleotides align to TRBD2. V was pared by 0 bases and J by 2 bases, with 7 bases of the junction left unmatched. Germline CDR1 WNHNN, CDR2 SYGVQD (reference sequence). The CDR3 covers 16 residues.

The chain uses TRBV28 and TRBJ1-6; 7 positions agree with TRBD1. The length of the CDR3 is 14 residues. The J segment lost 8 bases and the V segment lost 6 bases, leaving 7 bases of the junction unmatched. The germline V gene encodes CDR1 MDHEN and CDR2 SYDVKM. The CDR3 nucleotides are TGTGCCAGCAGGACGACAGGGCGGGATTCACCCCTCCACTTT. It encodes CASRTTGRDSPLHF.

The chain combines TRBV6-5 with TRBJ2-7; 8 nucleotides match TRBD2. The CDR3 is 14 amino acids. The germline V gene encodes CDR1 MNHEY and CDR2 SVGAGI. J gave up 5 bases and V 5 bases, and 8 bases lay outside the gene matches. CDR3 nucleotides: TGTGCCAGCAGTGGGGCGGGACTAGGTAACGAGCAGTACTTC. Its translation is CASSGAGLGNEQYF.